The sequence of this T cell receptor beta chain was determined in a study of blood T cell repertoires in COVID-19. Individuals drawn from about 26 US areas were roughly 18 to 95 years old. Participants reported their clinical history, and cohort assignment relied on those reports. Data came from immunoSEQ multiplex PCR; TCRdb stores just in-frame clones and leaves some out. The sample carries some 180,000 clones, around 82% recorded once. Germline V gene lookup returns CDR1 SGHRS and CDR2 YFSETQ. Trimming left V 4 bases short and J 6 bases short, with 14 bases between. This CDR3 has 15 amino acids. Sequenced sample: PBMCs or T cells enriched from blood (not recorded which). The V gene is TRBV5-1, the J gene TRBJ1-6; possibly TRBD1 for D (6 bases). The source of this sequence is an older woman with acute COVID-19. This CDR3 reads CASSPAAGVNSPLHF. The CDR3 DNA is TGCGCCAGCAGCCCAGCAGCAGGGGTTAATTCACCCCTCCACTTT.